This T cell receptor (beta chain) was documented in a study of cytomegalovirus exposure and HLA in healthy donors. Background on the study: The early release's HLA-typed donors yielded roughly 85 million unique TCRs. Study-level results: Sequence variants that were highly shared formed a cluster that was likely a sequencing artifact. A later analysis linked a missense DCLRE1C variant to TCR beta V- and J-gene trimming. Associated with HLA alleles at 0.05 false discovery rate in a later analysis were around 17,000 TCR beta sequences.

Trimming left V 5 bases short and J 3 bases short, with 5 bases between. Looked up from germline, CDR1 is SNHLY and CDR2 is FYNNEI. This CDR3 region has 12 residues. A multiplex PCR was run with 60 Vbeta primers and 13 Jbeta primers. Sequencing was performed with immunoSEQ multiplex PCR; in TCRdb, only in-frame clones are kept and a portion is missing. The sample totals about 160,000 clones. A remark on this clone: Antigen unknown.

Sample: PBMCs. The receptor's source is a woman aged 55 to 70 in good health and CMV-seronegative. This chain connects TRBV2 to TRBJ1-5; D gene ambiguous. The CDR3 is CASSLPNQPQHF. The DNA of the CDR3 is TGTGCCAGCAGTCTCCCCAATCAGCCCCAGCATTTT.